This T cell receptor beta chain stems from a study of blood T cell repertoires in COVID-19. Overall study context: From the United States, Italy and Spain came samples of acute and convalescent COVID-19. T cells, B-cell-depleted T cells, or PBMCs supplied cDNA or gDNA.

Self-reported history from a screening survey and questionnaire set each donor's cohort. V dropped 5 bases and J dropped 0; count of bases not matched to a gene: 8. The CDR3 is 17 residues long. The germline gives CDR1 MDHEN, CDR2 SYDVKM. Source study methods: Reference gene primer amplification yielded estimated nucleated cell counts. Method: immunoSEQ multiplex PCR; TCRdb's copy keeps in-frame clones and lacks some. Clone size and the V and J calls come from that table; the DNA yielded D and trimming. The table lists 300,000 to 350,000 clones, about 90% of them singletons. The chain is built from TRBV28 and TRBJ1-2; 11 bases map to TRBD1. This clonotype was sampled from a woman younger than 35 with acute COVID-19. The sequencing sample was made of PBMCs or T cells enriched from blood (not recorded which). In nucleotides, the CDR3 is TGTGCCAGCAGTGCGGGACAGGGGGTAGAAGCTAACTATGGCTACACCTTC. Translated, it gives CASSAGQGVEANYGYTF.